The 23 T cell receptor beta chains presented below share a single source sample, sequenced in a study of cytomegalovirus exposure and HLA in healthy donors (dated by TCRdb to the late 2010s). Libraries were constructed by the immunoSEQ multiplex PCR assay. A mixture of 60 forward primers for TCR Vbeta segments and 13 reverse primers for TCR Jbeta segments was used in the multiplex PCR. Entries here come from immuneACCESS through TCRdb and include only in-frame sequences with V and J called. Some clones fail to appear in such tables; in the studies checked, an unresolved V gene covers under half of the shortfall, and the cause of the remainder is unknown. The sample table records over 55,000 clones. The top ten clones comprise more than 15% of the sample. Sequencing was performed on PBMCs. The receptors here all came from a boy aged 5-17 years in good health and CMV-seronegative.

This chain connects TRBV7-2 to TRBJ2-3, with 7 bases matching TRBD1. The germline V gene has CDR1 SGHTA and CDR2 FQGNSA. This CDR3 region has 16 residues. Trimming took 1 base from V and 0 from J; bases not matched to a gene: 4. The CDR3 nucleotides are TGTGCCAGCAGCTTAGAAGGGACAGACAGCACAGATACGCAGTATTTT. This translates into CASSLEGTDSTDTQYF.

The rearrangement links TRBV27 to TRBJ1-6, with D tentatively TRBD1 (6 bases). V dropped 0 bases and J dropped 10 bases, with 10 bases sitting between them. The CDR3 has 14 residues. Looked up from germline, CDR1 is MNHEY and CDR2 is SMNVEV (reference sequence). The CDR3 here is CASSLSKGGSPLHF. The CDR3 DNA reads TGTGCCAGCAGTTTATCGAAAGGGGGATCACCCCTCCACTTT.

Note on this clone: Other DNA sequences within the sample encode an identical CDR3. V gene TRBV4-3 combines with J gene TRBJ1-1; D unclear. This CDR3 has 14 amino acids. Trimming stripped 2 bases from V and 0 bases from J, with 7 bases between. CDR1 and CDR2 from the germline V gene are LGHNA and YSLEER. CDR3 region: CASSQQAMNTEAFF. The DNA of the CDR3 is TGCGCCAGCAGCCAACAAGCGATGAACACTGAAGCTTTCTTT.

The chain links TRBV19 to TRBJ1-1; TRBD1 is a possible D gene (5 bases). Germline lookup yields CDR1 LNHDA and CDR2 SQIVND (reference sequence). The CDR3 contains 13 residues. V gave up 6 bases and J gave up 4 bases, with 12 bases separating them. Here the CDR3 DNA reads TGTGCCAGTAGCGGGGGTTCGGGCACTGAAGCTTTCTTT. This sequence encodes CASSGGSGTEAFF.

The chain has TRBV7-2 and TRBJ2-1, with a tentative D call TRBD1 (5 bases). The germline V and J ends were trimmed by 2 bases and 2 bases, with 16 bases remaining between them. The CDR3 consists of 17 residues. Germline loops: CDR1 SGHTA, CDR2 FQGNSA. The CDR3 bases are TGTGCCAGCAGCTTACGAAGAGACAGACTCCCCTACAATGAGCAGTTCTTC. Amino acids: CASSLRRDRLPYNEQFF.

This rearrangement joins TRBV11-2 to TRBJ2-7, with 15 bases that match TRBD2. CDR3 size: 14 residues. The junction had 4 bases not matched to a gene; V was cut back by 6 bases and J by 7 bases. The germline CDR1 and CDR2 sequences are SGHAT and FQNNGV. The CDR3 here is CASSSGTSGREQYF. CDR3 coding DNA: TGTGCCAGCAGTTCCGGGACTAGCGGGAGGGAGCAGTACTTC.

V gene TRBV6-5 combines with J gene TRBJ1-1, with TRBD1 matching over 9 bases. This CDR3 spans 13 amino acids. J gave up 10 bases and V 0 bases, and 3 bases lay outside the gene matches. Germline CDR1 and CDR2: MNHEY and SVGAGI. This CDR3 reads CASSYSGTGSAFF. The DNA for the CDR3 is TGTGCCAGCAGTTACTCGGGGACAGGGTCAGCTTTCTTT.

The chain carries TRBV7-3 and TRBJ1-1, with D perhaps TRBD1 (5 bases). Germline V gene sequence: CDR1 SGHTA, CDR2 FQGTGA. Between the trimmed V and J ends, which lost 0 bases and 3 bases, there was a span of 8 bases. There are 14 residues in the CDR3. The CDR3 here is CASSLTSGDTEAFF. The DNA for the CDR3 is TGTGCCAGCAGCTTAACGTCGGGGGACACTGAAGCTTTCTTT.

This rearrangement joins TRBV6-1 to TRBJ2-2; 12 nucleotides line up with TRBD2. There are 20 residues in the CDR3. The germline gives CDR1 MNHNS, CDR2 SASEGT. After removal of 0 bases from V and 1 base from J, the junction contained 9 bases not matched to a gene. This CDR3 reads CASSEAVSVLAGGNTGELFF. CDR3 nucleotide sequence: TGTGCCAGCAGTGAAGCGGTTTCTGTACTAGCGGGAGGGAACACCGGGGAGCTGTTTTTT.

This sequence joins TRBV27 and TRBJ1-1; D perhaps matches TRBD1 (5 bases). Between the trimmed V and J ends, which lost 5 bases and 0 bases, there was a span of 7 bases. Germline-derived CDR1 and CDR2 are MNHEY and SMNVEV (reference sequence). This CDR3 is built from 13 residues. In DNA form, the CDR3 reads TGTGCCAGCAGTGCAGGGTTGAACACTGAAGCTTTCTTT. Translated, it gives CASSAGLNTEAFF.

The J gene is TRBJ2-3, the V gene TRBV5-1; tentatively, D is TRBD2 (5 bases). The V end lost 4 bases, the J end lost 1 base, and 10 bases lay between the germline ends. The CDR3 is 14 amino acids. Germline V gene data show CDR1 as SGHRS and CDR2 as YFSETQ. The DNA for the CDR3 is TGCGCCAGCAGCCTCGCGGGCCGCACAGATACGCAGTATTTT. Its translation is CASSLAGRTDTQYF.

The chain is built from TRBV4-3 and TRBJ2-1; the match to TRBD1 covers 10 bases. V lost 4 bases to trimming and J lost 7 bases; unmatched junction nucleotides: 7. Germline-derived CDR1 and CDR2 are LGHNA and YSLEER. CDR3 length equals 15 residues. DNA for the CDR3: TGCGCCAGCAGCCCAGGGACAGGGGTGGAGAATGAGCAGTTCTTC. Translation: CASSPGTGVENEQFF.

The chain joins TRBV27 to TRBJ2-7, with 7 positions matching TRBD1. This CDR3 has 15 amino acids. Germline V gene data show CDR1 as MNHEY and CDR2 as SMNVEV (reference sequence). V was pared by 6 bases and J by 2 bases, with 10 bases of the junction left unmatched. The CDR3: CASRSSGTEAYEQYF. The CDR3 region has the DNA TGTGCCAGCAGATCCTCCGGGACAGAAGCCTACGAGCAGTACTTC.

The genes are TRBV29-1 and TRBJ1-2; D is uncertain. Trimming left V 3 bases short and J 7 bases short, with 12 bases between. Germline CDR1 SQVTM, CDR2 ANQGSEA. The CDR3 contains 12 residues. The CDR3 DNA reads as TGCAGCGTTGACACCCGCTACCTTGGCTACACCTTC. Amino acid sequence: CSVDTRYLGYTF.

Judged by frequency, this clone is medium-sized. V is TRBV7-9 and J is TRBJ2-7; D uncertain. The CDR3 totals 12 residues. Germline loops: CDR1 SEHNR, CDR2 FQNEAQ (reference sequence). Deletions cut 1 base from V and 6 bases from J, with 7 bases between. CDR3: CASSLERGEQYF. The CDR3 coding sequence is TGTGCCAGCAGCTTAGAAAGAGGCGAGCAGTACTTC.

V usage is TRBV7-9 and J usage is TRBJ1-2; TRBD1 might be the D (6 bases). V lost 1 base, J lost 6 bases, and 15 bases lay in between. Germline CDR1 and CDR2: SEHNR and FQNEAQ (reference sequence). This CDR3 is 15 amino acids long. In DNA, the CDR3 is TGTGCCAGCAGCTTAGTAGGGGGGGGCCTAAATGGCTACACCTTC. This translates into CASSLVGGGLNGYTF.

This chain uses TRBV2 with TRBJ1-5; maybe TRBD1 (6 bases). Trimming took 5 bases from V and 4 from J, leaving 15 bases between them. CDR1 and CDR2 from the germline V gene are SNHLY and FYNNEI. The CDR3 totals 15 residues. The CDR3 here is CASSPTGPPNQPQHF. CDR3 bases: TGTGCCAGCAGTCCGACAGGCCCGCCGAATCAGCCCCAGCATTTT.

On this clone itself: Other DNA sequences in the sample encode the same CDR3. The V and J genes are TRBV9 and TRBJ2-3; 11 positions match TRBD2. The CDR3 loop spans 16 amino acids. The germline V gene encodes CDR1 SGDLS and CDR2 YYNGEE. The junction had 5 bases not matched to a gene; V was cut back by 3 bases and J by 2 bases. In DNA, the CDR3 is TGTGCCAGCAGCGCCCTAGCGGGAGGCCCCACAGATACGCAGTATTTT. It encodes CASSALAGGPTDTQYF.

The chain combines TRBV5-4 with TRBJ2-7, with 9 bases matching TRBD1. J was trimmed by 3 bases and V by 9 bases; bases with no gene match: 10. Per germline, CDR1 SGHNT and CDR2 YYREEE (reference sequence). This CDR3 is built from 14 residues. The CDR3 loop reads CAISFRQGGYEQYF. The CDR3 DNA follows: TGTGCCATCTCTTTCAGACAGGGGGGCTACGAGCAGTACTTC. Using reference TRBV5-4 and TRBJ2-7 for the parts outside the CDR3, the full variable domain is ETGVTQSPTHLIKTRGQQVTLRCSSQSGHNTVSWYQQALGQGPQFIFQYYREEENGRGNFPPRFSGLQFPNYSSELNVNALELDDSALYLCAISFRQGGYEQYFGPGTRLTVT.

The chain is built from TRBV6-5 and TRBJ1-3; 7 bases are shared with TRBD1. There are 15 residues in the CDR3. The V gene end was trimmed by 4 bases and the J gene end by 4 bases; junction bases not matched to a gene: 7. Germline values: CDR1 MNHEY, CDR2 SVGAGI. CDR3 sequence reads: CASSSSRTGGNTIYF. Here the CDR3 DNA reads TGTGCCAGCAGTTCATCTCGGACAGGCGGAAACACCATATATTTT.

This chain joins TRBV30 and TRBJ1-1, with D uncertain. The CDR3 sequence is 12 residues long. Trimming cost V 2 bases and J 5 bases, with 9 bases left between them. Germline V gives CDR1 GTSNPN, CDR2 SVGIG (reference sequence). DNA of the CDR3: TGTGCCTGGAGTAATGGAGGAACTGAAGCTTTCTTT. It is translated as CAWSNGGTEAFF.

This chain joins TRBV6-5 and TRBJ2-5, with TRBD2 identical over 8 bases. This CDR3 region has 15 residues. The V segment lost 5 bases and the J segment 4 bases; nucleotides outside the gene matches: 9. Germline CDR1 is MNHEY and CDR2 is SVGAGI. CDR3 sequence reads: CASSPRGGGRETQYF. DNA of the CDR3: TGTGCCAGCAGTCCCCGGGGGGGCGGGCGAGAGACCCAGTACTTC.

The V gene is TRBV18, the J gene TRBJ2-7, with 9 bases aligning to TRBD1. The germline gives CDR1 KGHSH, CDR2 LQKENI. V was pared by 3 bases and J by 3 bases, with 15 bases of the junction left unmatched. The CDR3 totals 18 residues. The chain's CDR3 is CASSPPGQGIPLYYEQYF. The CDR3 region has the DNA TGTGCCAGCTCACCCCCGGGACAGGGCATCCCTCTCTACTACGAGCAGTACTTC. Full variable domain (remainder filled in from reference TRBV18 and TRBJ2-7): NAGVMQNPRHLVRRRGQEARLRCSPMKGHSHVYWYRQLPEEGLKFMVYLQKENIIDESGMPKERFSAEFPKEGPSILRIQQVVRGDSAAYFCASSPPGQGIPLYYEQYFGPGTRLTVT.